The 5 T cell receptor beta chains listed next were all sequenced from one sample in a study of PD-1 blockade in classical Hodgkin lymphoma. All patients relapsed after autologous stem cell transplantation, and brentuximab vedotin exposure varied. Profiled with immunoSEQ multiplex PCR; TCRdb holds only in-frame clones, not every one. Counted here are approximately 70,000 clones, 85% to 95% occurring once; the ten biggest clones make up roughly 8%. This specimen consisted of peripheral blood mononuclear cells (PBMCs), obtained at baseline. These TCRs come from a human donor with classical Hodgkin lymphoma.

This clone is a singleton in its sample. The chain employs TRBV6-5 and TRBJ2-2, with D tentatively TRBD1 or TRBD2 (5 bases each). Trimming removed 2 bases from V and 2 bases from J, with 9 bases in between. Per germline, CDR1 MNHEY and CDR2 SVGAGI. CDR3 length: 15 residues. CDR3 in amino acids: CASSYGGENTGELFF. The CDR3 nucleotides are TGTGCCAGCAGTTACGGGGGAGAAAACACCGGGGAGCTGTTTTTT.

V gene TRBV7-7 combines with J gene TRBJ1-5; no reliable D call. CDR3 size: 13 residues. Trimming took off 1 base at V and 5 bases at J, with 6 bases between the two ends. The germline CDR1 and CDR2 sequences are SSHAT and FNYEAQ (reference sequence). CDR3 residues: CASSLDAYQPQHF. The CDR3 DNA reads TGTGCCAGCAGCTTAGACGCATATCAGCCCCAGCATTTT.

The V and J genes are TRBV5-6 and TRBJ2-1, with D possibly called TRBD1 or TRBD2 (5 bases each). The CDR3 totals 13 residues. Trimming shortened V by 4 bases and J by 5 bases, and 10 bases separated the two germline ends. CDR1 is SGHDT and CDR2 is YYEEEE in the germline V gene. The CDR3 DNA sequence: TGTGCCAGCAGCCGGGGCCCAAACAATGAGCAGTTCTTC. It codes for CASSRGPNNEQFF.

The rearrangement joins TRBV13 to TRBJ1-2; D is unclear. From germline, CDR1 is PRHDT and CDR2 FYEKMQ (reference sequence). The CDR3 runs 15 residues. Trimming removed 8 bases from V and 3 bases from J, with 19 bases in between. The CDR3 loop reads CASSGHRDTDYGYTF. The CDR3 region has the DNA TGTGCCAGCTCTGGGCACAGAGATACTGACTATGGCTACACCTTC.

The gene calls are TRBV16 and TRBJ1-5; a possible D gene is TRBD1 (6 bases). This CDR3 region has 14 residues. V shed 4 bases and J shed 6 bases, with 13 bases lying between them. Germline loops: CDR1 KGHSY, CDR2 FQNENV. The CDR3 sequence: CASSRYGTLQPQHF. The DNA for the CDR3 is TGTGCCAGCAGCCGATACGGGACACTTCAGCCCCAGCATTTT. Drawing the rest from reference TRBV16 and TRBJ1-5, the complete variable domain is GEEVAQTPKHLVRGEGQKAKLYCAPIKGHSYVFWYQQVLKNEFKFLISFQNENVFDETGMPKERFSAKCLPNSPCSLEIQATKLEDSAVYFCASSRYGTLQPQHFGDGTRLSIL.